The next 14 T cell receptor beta chains were all read from a single sample in a study of cytomegalovirus exposure and HLA in healthy donors. PCR primers comprised 60 Vbeta and 13 Jbeta primers. Repertoires were generated with immunoSEQ multiplex PCR, while TCRdb's copy carries only in-frame clones and drops some. The sample carries about 97,000 clones, 55% to 80% recorded once. Source material: PBMCs. The receptors were sampled from a man aged 35 to 55 in good health and CMV-seronegative.

This rearrangement joins TRBV7-2 to TRBJ2-7, with 7 positions matching TRBD1. This CDR3 contains 15 residues. Unmatched junction bases numbered 4, after V lost 0 bases and J lost 2 bases. Germline V lookup: CDR1 SGHTA, CDR2 FQGNSA. CDR3 coding DNA: TGTGCCAGCAGCTTAGCCTGGCAGGGGGCCTACGAGCAGTACTTC. Translation: CASSLAWQGAYEQYF.

The chain recombines TRBV6-5 with TRBJ1-5; TRBD1 agrees at 7 bases. The CDR3 sequence is 15 residues long. Germline V gives CDR1 MNHEY, CDR2 SVGAGI. Losses at the gene ends were 5 bases for V and 0 bases for J; bases not matched to a gene: 4. The CDR3 is CASSTGTASNQPQHF. In DNA form, the CDR3 reads TGTGCCAGCAGTACGGGGACAGCTAGCAATCAGCCCCAGCATTTT.

CDR3: CATSRDGSADRYTGELFF. The CDR3 region has the DNA TGTGCCACCAGCAGAGATGGATCGGCGGACAGATACACCGGGGAGCTGTTTTTT. J is TRBJ2-2 and V is TRBV15; D is possibly TRBD1 (6 bases). CDR1 and CDR2 (germline): LNHNV, YYDKDF (reference sequence). The length of the CDR3 is 18 residues. With 0 bases removed from V and 3 bases from J, the gap between germline ends came to 17 bases.

The rearrangement links TRBV7-9 to TRBJ1-4; D is uncertain. Looked up from germline, CDR1 is SEHNR and CDR2 is FQNEAQ (reference sequence). There are 14 residues in the CDR3. V was trimmed by 5 bases and J by 8 bases, leaving 15 bases between them. The CDR3 loop reads CASSPGAGGEKLFF. CDR3 DNA: TGTGCCAGCAGCCCAGGAGCCGGAGGGGAAAAACTGTTTTTT.

V is TRBV4-3 and J is TRBJ1-2; the D gene is possibly TRBD1 (6 bases). The CDR3 totals 15 residues. V was clipped by 0 bases and J by 2 bases, with 10 bases between them. Germline CDR1 reads LGHNA; CDR2 reads YSLEER. The CDR3 DNA reads as TGCGCCAGCAGCCAAGATCCCCAGGGGAACTATGGCTACACCTTC. This codes for CASSQDPQGNYGYTF.

This chain uses TRBV6-5 with TRBJ1-1, with D perhaps matching TRBD1 (6 bases). The CDR3 contains 15 residues. V lost 6 bases and J 1 base, leaving 15 bases between the germline ends. Per germline, CDR1 MNHEY and CDR2 SVGAGI. CDR3 amino acids: CASREWGGRNTEAFF. The CDR3 nucleotides are TGTGCCAGCAGGGAATGGGGGGGGCGGAACACTGAAGCTTTCTTT.

The chain combines TRBV11-1 with TRBJ1-1; D gene ambiguous. Germline V CDR1 and CDR2: SGHAT, FQDESV (reference sequence). The CDR3 has 14 amino acids. V lost 3 bases and J lost 3, with 11 bases in between. CDR3 sequence (DNA): TGTGCCAGCAGCTTTCGGGAGGTAGACACTGAAGCTTTCTTT. Its translation: CASSFREVDTEAFF.

V gene TRBV4-3 combines with J gene TRBJ2-7; tentatively, D is TRBD2 (5 bases). The CDR3 has 16 residues. V was trimmed by 0 bases and J by 0 bases, leaving 12 bases between them. Per germline, CDR1 LGHNA and CDR2 YSLEER. CDR3 coding DNA: TGCGCCAGCAGCCAAGATGCACCGGGATCCTCCTACGAGCAGTACTTC. It translates to CASSQDAPGSSYEQYF.

This chain links TRBV5-1 with TRBJ1-4, with D perhaps matching TRBD1 (6 bases). The germline V gene has CDR1 SGHRS and CDR2 YFSETQ. This CDR3 spans 16 amino acids. The V and J ends lost 3 bases and 7 bases respectively, with 19 bases between them. The CDR3 nucleotides are TGCGCCAGCAGCTCGAACCCGTCCGGGACAAGTGAAAAACTGTTTTTT. Residues: CASSSNPSGTSEKLFF.

V gene TRBV7-2 combines with J gene TRBJ2-7, with a weak D call TRBD1 (6 bases). The CDR3 has 14 amino acids. Germline values: CDR1 SGHTA, CDR2 FQGNSA. V was shortened by 1 base and J by 6 bases, with 13 bases between the two germline ends. The CDR3, as DNA: TGTGCCAGCAGCTTAGTTAACAGGGTCGGCGAGCAGTACTTC. This sequence encodes CASSLVNRVGEQYF.

This chain joins TRBV19 and TRBJ1-2, with no clear D. Deletions cut 10 bases from V and 4 bases from J, with 7 bases between. CDR1 and CDR2 (germline): LNHDA, SQIVND (reference sequence). The CDR3 consists of 10 residues. The DNA of the CDR3 is TGTGCCACCAACAGCTATGGCTACACCTTC. Its protein is CATNSYGYTF.

The V and J genes are TRBV5-6 and TRBJ1-1; TRBD1 might be the D (5 bases). The germline V gene encodes CDR1 SGHDT and CDR2 YYEEEE. V dropped 3 bases and J dropped 1 base, with 22 bases sitting between them. This CDR3 is 18 amino acids long. The CDR3 DNA sequence: TGTGCCAGCAGCTCCCCCTATGTTATGGGACTTTCGAACACTGAAGCTTTCTTT. It specifies CASSSPYVMGLSNTEAFF.

This sequence joins TRBV28 and TRBJ1-2; 10 bases agree with TRBD1. This CDR3 has 14 amino acids. V dropped 6 bases and J dropped 6; count of bases not matched to a gene: 7. The germline V gene has CDR1 MDHEN and CDR2 SYDVKM. DNA for the CDR3: TGTGCCAGCAGACCGAGGGACAGGGGAGATGGCTACACCTTC. It specifies CASRPRDRGDGYTF.

The chain is built from TRBV5-6 and TRBJ2-3; perhaps TRBD1 as D (5 bases). Germline V CDR1 and CDR2: SGHDT, YYEEEE. The CDR3 runs 18 residues. Trimming removed 0 bases at V and 1 base at J, with 18 bases between. The CDR3 spells CASSLVGSGPEGTDTQYF. CDR3 bases: TGTGCCAGCAGCTTGGTGGGGTCAGGGCCTGAGGGCACAGATACGCAGTATTTT.